A single T cell receptor beta chain is shown here with its context. The sample comes from a study of blood T cell repertoires in COVID-19. As for the study in general: COVID-19 samples collected from the United States, Italy and Spain covered acute and convalescent phases. PBMCs, B-cell-depleted T cells, or T cells provided the cDNA or gDNA that made up the material.

The authors' processing: Amplification of reference gene primers provided the estimated nucleated cell counts. TCRdb keeps only in-frame clones here, not all; method: immunoSEQ multiplex PCR. That table is the source of V, J and clone size, and D and trimming were worked out from the DNA. The sample comprises roughly 250,000 clones, roughly nine tenths of which are singletons, and around 6.9% rests with the top ten. V dropped 6 bases and J dropped 6; count of bases not matched to a gene: 1. This CDR3 is 13 amino acids long. Germline V gives CDR1 MNHEY, CDR2 SVGAGI. V gene TRBV6-5 combines with J gene TRBJ1-6; 8 nucleotides align to TRBD1. This sequence was found in a man aged 55 to 70 who had recovered from COVID-19. What was sequenced was peripheral blood. CDR3 loop: CASRDRGNSPLHF. The CDR3 DNA follows: TGTGCCAGCAGAGACAGGGGTAATTCACCCCTCCACTTT.